A selection of T cell receptor beta chains follows, all from one sample in a study of CD8+CD57+ T cells in acquired aplastic anemia. MiXCR, run by TCRdb on the reads, gives a single entry per CDR3 protein. Among around 250,000 distinct CDR3 sequences, 65% to 90% were seen once, and the ten largest hold roughly two fifths. The sample taken for sequencing was sorted CD4+, CD8+, or CD8+CD57+ T cells (not recorded which) from PBMCs. These receptors were obtained from a human donor with aplastic anemia. The CDR3 runs from the conserved cysteine through the conserved F or W. The order of the fields is D gene, V gene, clone size, J gene, CDR3 protein, CDR3 DNA. A D gene is named only where the DNA matches it firmly. Some rows mark clone size as missing; the rest say once, few, many or name a class of expanded clone.

NA	TRBV7-9	few	TRBJ2-3	CASSLAGSRGTEYF	TGTGCCAGCAGCTTAGCGGGAAGTCGCGGTACGGAGTATTTT
NA	TRBV29-1	NA	TRBJ2-5	CSVEDTGTTETQYF	TGCAGCGTTGAGGATACGGGAACCACCGAGACCCAGTACTTC
NA	TRBV9	NA	TRBJ1-2	CASSVAGAKGVNGYTF	TGTGCCAGCAGCGTTGCGGGGGCTAAGGGCGTCAATGGCTACACCTTC
NA	TRBV2	NA	TRBJ2-3	CASSEACTNKPHF	TGTGCCAGCAGTGAGGCGTGCACAAATAAGCCCCATTTT
TRBD2	TRBV7-9	NA	TRBJ2-6	CASSLAGDERVYVLTF	TGTGCCAGCAGCTTGGCGGGGGACGAGCGGGTATACGTCCTGACTTTC
NA	TRBV7-3	NA	TRBJ2-5	CASSLGRYNETLFF	TGTGCCAGCAGCCTCGGCAGATACAATGAGACGCTGTTCTTC
NA	TRBV24-1	NA	TRBJ2-2	CATSDVGADTGELFF	TGTGCCACCAGTGATGTGGGGGCCGACACCGGGGAGCTGTTTTTT
NA	TRBV7-3	NA	TRBJ1-2	CASSQGGGGGYAF	TGTGCCAGCAGCCAAGGCGGGGGAGGTGGCTACGCCTTC
NA	TRBV30	NA	TRBJ1-1	CACHSPLGAAFF	TGTGCCTGTCACTCGCCGTTGGGGGCCGCTTTCTTT
NA	TRBV5-1	NA	TRBJ1-2	CASSADGAAYYGYTF	TGTGCCAGCAGCGCCGACGGCGCCGCCTACTATGGCTACACCTTC
NA	TRBV7-2	once	TRBJ2-1	CASSFRGRRGKETQFF	TGTGCCAGCAGCTTCCGGGGCCGAAGGGGGAAAGAGACGCAGTTCTTC
NA	TRBV29-1	NA	TRBJ2-1	CSVGRQGLYNEQFF	TGCAGCGTGGGTAGGCAGGGGCTCTACAATGAGCAGTTCTTC
NA	TRBV7-3	few	TRBJ2-5	CATSIGRGHETQYF	TGTGCCACCAGCATAGGCAGAGGGCACGAGACCCAGTACTTC
NA	TRBV9	NA	TRBJ2-7	CASSPWSLGANVHF	TGTGCCAGCAGCCCCTGGAGCTTAGGGGCCAACGTCCACTTC
NA	TRBV2	NA	TRBJ1-2	CASSLTGGADTQYIF	TGTGCCAGCAGCTTGACAGGAGGCGCCGATACGCAGTATATTTTC
NA	TRBV7-2	few	TRBJ1-2	CASSLARTVDGYTF	TGTGCCAGCAGCTTAGCCCGAACGGTAGATGGCTACACCTTC
TRBD1	TRBV5-6	NA	TRBJ2-3	CASIRTGGGTDTQYF	TGTGCCAGCATCCGGACAGGGGGAGGCACAGATACGCAGTATTTT
NA	TRBV7-3	NA	TRBJ2-1	CASSLGLAHEQFF	TGTGCCAGCAGCTTAGGGCTAGCCCATGAGCAGTTCTTC
NA	TRBV2	NA	TRBJ1-4	CASSGSGGANTEEKLFF	TGTGCCAGCAGTGGGTCGGGGGGGGCGAACACTGAAGAAAAACTGTTTTTT
NA	TRBV7-8	few	TRBJ2-3	CASGDGGTAEKYF	TGTGCCAGCGGGGACGGGGGCACAGCTGAGAAGTATTTT
NA	TRBV7-8	NA	TRBJ2-3	CASSFDPGGTTLYF	TGTGCCAGCAGCTTTGATCCAGGCGGGACAACCCTTTATTTT
NA	TRBV10-3	NA	TRBJ1-5	CAISRSGDQPQHF	TGTGCCATCAGTAGGTCCGGGGACCAGCCCCAGCATTTT
NA	TRBV6-5	NA	TRBJ2-5	CARDPTEQEETQYF	TGCGCCAGGGACCCCACTGAGCAGGAAGAGACCCAGTACTTC
TRBD2	TRBV7-9	NA	TRBJ2-1	CASSLVGGGSTEQFF	TGTGCCAGCAGCTTAGTCGGCGGGGGGAGCACTGAGCAGTTCTTC
NA	TRBV7-8	NA	TRBJ2-3	CASRDAGRPNTYF	TGTGCCAGCAGGGACGCGGGAAGACCTAATACGTATTTT
TRBD1	TRBV5-6	once	TRBJ2-7	CASSEGTGVHYEQYF	TGTGCCAGCAGCGAAGGGACAGGAGTCCACTACGAGCAGTACTTC
NA	TRBV7-3	NA	TRBJ2-7	CASSWDVSYDKYF	TGTGCCAGCAGCTGGGACGTATCCTACGATAAGTACTTT
NA	TRBV2	NA	TRBJ1-4	CASSDQAHLKLFF	TGTGCCAGCAGTGATCAGGCGCATCTAAAACTGTTTTTT
NA	TRBV5-5	NA	TRBJ2-5	CASSSGGAWGETQYF	TGTGCCAGCAGCTCTGGCGGGGCTTGGGGAGAGACCCAGTACTTC
NA	TRBV9	NA	TRBJ2-5	CASSLGTSETQYF	TGTGCCAGCAGCCTCGGGACGAGCGAGACCCAGTACTTC
NA	TRBV9	NA	TRBJ2-2	CASSDTPGGPLNGELFF	TGTGCCAGCAGCGACACTCCCGGAGGACCGCTCAATGGGGAGCTGTTTTTT
NA	TRBV7-8	NA	TRBJ2-2	CASSPQYTGELFF	TGTGCCAGCAGTCCCCAATACACCGGGGAGCTGTTTTTT
TRBD2	TRBV2	many	TRBJ2-5	CASSTSLLAGEETQYF	TGTGCCAGCAGTACCTCGCTTCTAGCGGGAGAGGAGACCCAGTACTTC
NA	TRBV11-1	NA	TRBJ2-1	CASSPWETDNEQFF	TGTGCCAGCAGCCCATGGGAGACAGACAATGAGCAGTTCTTC
NA	TRBV20-1	NA	TRBJ2-3	CSARDRGGLGKYF	TGCAGTGCTAGAGATAGGGGGGGTCTGGGGAAGTATTTT
NA	TRBV7-8	NA	TRBJ1-1	CASSLARTPNTEAFF	TGTGCCAGCAGCTTAGCTCGGACTCCCAACACTGAAGCTTTCTTT
NA	TRBV20-1	NA	TRBJ1-1	CSASTPRRKNTEAFF	TGCAGTGCTAGTACCCCGCGACGCAAGAACACTGAAGCTTTCTTT
NA	TRBV2	once	TRBJ2-2	CASSMSSSDKLFF	TGTGCCAGCAGCATGTCGAGCTCCGATAAGCTGTTTTTT
TRBD1	TRBV20-1	NA	TRBJ1-2	CSVQGHGYTF	TGCAGTGTACAGGGGCATGGCTACACCTTC
TRBD1	TRBV7-4	NA	TRBJ2-5	CASSPNRGLRETQYF	TGCGCCAGCAGCCCCAACAGGGGGCTAAGGGAGACCCAGTACTTC
NA	TRBV11-2	NA	TRBJ2-5	CASSRDGDKETQYF	TGTGCCAGCAGCCGAGACGGGGACAAAGAGACCCAGTACTTC
NA	TRBV7-8	NA	TRBJ1-2	CASSWGRGSNYGF	NA
NA	TRBV9	NA	TRBJ2-3	CASSVGEQGTQFQYF	TGTGCCAGCAGCGTAGGGGAACAGGGTACGCAGTTCCAGTATTTT
NA	TRBV18	NA	TRBJ2-5	CASSPGQETQYF	TGTGCCAGCTCACCAGGGCAAGAGACCCAGTACTTC
NA	TRBV5-5	NA	TRBJ2-7	CATEQKQGNYEQYF	TGTGCCACCGAACAAAAACAGGGTAACTACGAGCAGTACTTC
NA	TRBV11-3	many	TRBJ2-6	CASSLDLTGANVLTF	TGTGCCAGCAGCTTAGATCTGACAGGGGCCAACGTCCTGACTTTC
NA	TRBV7-8	NA	TRBJ2-7	CASSYGLAGGCEQYF	TGCGCCAGCAGCTATGGCCTTGCAGGTGGCTGCGAGCAGTACTTC
NA	TRBV2	NA	TRBJ2-2	CAALEGGTGELFF	TGTGCCGCCTTGGAAGGGGGCACCGGGGAGCTGTTTTTT
TRBD1	TRBV10-1	NA	TRBJ2-2	CASKRDSNTGELFF	TGCGCCAGCAAACGGGACAGTAACACCGGGGAGCTGTTTTTT
TRBD2	TRBV6-5	NA	TRBJ2-1	CASSKGRGDRYNEQFF	TGTGCCAGCAGTAAGGGACGGGGGGACCGATACAATGAGCAGTTCTTC
NA	TRBV7-9	few	TRBJ2-7	CASSSTTGNEQYF	TGTGCCAGCAGCTCCACTACAGGGAACGAGCAGTACTTC
NA	TRBV7-9	NA	TRBJ2-5	CASSSRRSWGDAEYF	TGTGCCAGCAGTTCTAGAAGAAGCTGGGGGGACGCCGAGTACTTC
NA	TRBV7-8	NA	TRBJ2-3	CASGVGPTGTPYF	TGTGCCAGCGGGGTTGGGCCCACAGGGACGCCGTATTTT
TRBD2	TRBV9	NA	TRBJ2-3	CASSVEIAGGRAPQYF	TGTGCCAGCAGCGTGGAAATCGCGGGAGGTCGGGCCCCGCAGTATTTT
TRBD2	TRBV7-6	few	TRBJ2-3	CASSLFTGGTYNEQYF	TGTGCCAGCAGCTTATTTACGGGGGGAACCTACAATGAGCAGTATTTT